The clone carrying this TCR beta chain was found once. This sample was taken from a study of control samples from healthy donors and cancer patients. This CDR3 comprises 16 residues. Germline CDR1 reads SNHLY; CDR2 reads FYNNEI. V shed 5 bases, J shed 10 bases, and the junction held 9 bases outside the gene matches. The assay was immunoSEQ multiplex PCR, and TCRdb's table has in-frame clones only and misses some. Of roughly 80,000 clones in the sample, roughly nine tenths were seen once. The origin of this receptor is a man aged 45-60 years in good health. The sample consisted of blood. The chain couples TRBV2 to TRBJ2-1; TRBD2 aligns across 15 bases. CDR3 sequence: CASSFRTSGGAREQFF. For the CDR3, the DNA is TGTGCCAGCAGTTTTCGGACTAGCGGGGGGGCGCGGGAGCAGTTCTTC.